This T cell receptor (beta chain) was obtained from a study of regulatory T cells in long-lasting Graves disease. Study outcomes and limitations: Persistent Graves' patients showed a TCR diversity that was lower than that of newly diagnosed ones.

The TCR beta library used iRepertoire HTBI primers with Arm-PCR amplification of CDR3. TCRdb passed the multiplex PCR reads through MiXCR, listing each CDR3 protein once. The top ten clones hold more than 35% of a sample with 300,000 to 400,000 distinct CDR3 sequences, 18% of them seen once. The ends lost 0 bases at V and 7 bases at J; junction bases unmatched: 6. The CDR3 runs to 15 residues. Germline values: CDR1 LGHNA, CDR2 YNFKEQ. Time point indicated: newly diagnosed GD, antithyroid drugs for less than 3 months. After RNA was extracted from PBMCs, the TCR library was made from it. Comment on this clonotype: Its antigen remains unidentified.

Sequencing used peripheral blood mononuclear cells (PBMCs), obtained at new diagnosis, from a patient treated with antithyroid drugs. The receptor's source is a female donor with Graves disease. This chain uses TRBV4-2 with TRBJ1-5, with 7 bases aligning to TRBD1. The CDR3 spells CASSQDARGGQPQHF. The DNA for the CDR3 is TGTGCCAGCAGCCAAGACGCCAGGGGGGGACAGCCCCAGCATTTT.